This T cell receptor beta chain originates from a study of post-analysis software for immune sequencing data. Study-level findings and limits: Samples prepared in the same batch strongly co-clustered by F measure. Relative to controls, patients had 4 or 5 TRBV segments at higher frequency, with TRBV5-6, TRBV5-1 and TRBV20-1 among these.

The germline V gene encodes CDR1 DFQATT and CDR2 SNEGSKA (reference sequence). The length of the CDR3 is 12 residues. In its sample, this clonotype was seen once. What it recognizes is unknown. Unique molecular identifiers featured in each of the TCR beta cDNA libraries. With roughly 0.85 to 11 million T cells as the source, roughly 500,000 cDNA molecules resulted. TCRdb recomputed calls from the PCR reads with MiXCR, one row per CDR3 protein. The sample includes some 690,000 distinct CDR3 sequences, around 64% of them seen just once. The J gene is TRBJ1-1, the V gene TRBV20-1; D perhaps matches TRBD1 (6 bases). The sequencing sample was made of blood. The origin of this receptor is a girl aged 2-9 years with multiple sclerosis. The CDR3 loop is CILREGGTEAFF. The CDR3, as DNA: TGCATCCTGAGGGAGGGGGGGACTGAAGCTTTCTTT.